This is a list of T cell receptor beta chains from one sample in a study of read filtering for tumor transcriptome and immune sequencing. From the reads, TCRdb called clonotypes with MiXCR, one entry per CDR3 protein. The sample records about 60,000 distinct CDR3 sequences, approximately 15% being singletons. The specimen was a population of CD138-negative cells sorted from bone marrow. The receptors derive from a donor at least 40 years old with multiple myeloma. Each CDR3 is given with its conserved first and last residue. The D gene is left open where the match is weak. Clone size is not always given. Where it is, it says once, few, many or a class for expanded clones.

size	V	D	J	CDR3	DNA
many	TRBV25-1	TRBD1	TRBJ1-1	CASTRGQLNTEAFF	TGTGCCAGCACCCGGGGACAGCTGAACACTGAAGCTTTCTTT
many	TRBV28	TRBD2	TRBJ2-4	CASSPTNGVGRAKNIQYF	TGTGCCAGCAGTCCAACTAACGGAGTCGGGAGGGCCAAAAACATTCAGTACTTC
few	TRBV11-2	-	TRBJ2-1	CAGSTLSLTYNEQFF	TGTGCCGGCAGCACCCTGAGCCTCACCTACAATGAGCAGTTCTTC
many	TRBV6-2/TRBV6-3	-	TRBJ1-5	CASSYLQQGSYSNQPQHF	TGTGCCAGCAGTTACCTACAGCAAGGTTCGTATAGCAATCAGCCCCAGCATTTT
many	TRBV11-3	-	TRBJ1-1	CASSLVAAGEAFF	TGTGCCAGCAGCTTAGTGGCAGCCGGCGAAGCTTTCTTT
many	TRBV29-1	-	TRBJ1-1	CSVGEWAMNTEAFF	TGCAGCGTTGGGGAATGGGCTATGAACACTGAAGCTTTCTTT
many	TRBV6-5	TRBD2	TRBJ2-1	CASTGTSGSNEQFF	TGTGCCAGCACCGGGACTAGCGGGAGCAATGAGCAGTTCTTC
many	TRBV11-2	-	TRBJ1-5	CASSLASGQPQHF	TGTGCCAGCAGCTTAGCGTCTGGACAGCCCCAGCATTTT
many	TRBV6-2/TRBV6-3	-	TRBJ2-1	CASSYGEYNEQFF	TGTGCCAGCAGTTACGGAGAATACAATGAGCAGTTCTTC
many	TRBV27	-	TRBJ2-7	CASSLSGAGREQYF	TGTGCCAGCAGTTTATCGGGGGCGGGGAGAGAGCAGTACTTC
-	TRBV7-3	-	TRBJ2-2	CASSPEVNTGELFF	TGTGCCAGCAGCCCCGAGGTGAACACCGGGGAGCTGTTTTTT
few	TRBV15	-	TRBJ2-1	CATSIGGNEQFF	TGTGCCACCAGCATCGGAGGTAATGAGCAGTTCTTC
-	TRBV5-6	-	TRBJ2-4	CASSWDLRDIQYF	TGTGCCAGCAGCTGGGATCTCCGGGACATTCAGTACTTC
many	TRBV6-2/TRBV6-3	TRBD1	TRBJ2-5	CASSYLLSGGRETQYF	TGTGCCAGCAGTTACTTACTTTCAGGGGGCCGCGAGACCCAGTACTTC
many	TRBV29-1	TRBD1	TRBJ1-1	CSVDFVGTGNTEAFF	TGCAGCGTTGATTTCGTTGGGACAGGGAACACTGAAGCTTTCTTT
many	TRBV5-8	TRBD1	TRBJ1-1	CASSFLFTGANTEAFF	TGTGCCAGCAGCTTCCTCTTCACAGGGGCGAACACTGAAGCTTTCTTT
many	TRBV29-1	-	TRBJ2-2	CSVELRRDPTGELFF	TGCAGCGTTGAATTACGGCGGGACCCCACCGGGGAGCTGTTTTTT
many	TRBV9	-	TRBJ2-2	CASSVDFTGELFF	TGTGCCAGCAGCGTTGATTTCACCGGGGAGCTGTTTTTT
many	TRBV7-9	TRBD1	TRBJ1-2	CASSSSSGTGVRGYTF	TGTGCCAGCAGCTCCAGCTCGGGGACAGGGGTGCGCGGCTACACCTTC
many	TRBV6-6	-	TRBJ2-7	CASSYSARPISYEQYF	TGTGCCAGCAGTTACTCAGCCAGGCCGATCTCCTACGAGCAGTACTTC
many	TRBV7-9	-	TRBJ2-1	CASIGEGGNEQFF	TGTGCCAGCATCGGGGAAGGAGGCAATGAGCAGTTCTTC
-	TRBV12-3/TRBV12-4	-	TRBJ2-2	CASKAGTTNTGELLF	TGTGCCAGCAAGGCCGGGACAACGAACACCGGGGAGCTGCTTTTT
few	TRBV4-3	TRBD1	TRBJ2-7	CAGSQNRGYEQYF	TGCGCCGGCAGCCAAAACAGGGGCTACGAGCAGTACTTC
-	TRBV2	-	TRBJ1-5	CASKYSRVGQPQHF	TGTGCCAGCAAGTATTCCCGGGTCGGGCAGCCCCAGCATTTT
many	TRBV29-1	-	TRBJ1-2	CSVTEISPYGYTF	TGCAGCGTTACGGAGATATCCCCTTATGGCTACACCTTC
many	TRBV19	TRBD2	TRBJ2-2	CASTPSLSSGRYANTGELFF	TGTGCCAGTACCCCATCCCTGTCTAGCGGGAGATACGCGAACACCGGGGAGCTGTTTTTT
many	TRBV7-9	-	TRBJ2-3	CASSFVGDTQYF	TGTGCCAGCAGCTTTGTAGGGGATACGCAGTATTTT
many	TRBV29-1	TRBD1	TRBJ2-1	CSVGQGSNEQFF	TGCAGCGTTGGACAGGGGAGTAATGAGCAGTTCTTC
-	TRBV3-1	TRBD1	TRBJ2-6	CASRHRGTGANVLTF	TGTGCCAGCAGGCACAGGGGAACCGGGGCCAACGTCCTGACTTTC
many	TRBV28	-	TRBJ2-5	CASSTPTSQETQYF	TGTGCCAGCAGTACGCCGACTAGCCAAGAGACCCAGTACTTC
many	TRBV7-9	-	TRBJ1-4	CASQRGFDRLFF	TGTGCCAGCCAGAGGGGATTTGACAGACTGTTTTTT
few	TRBV24-1	TRBD2	TRBJ2-3	CATSEDSGRARDTQYF	TGTGCCACCAGTGAAGATAGCGGGAGGGCCAGAGATACGCAGTATTTT
many	TRBV28	-	TRBJ2-6	CASSPPDGSGANVLTF	TGTGCCAGCAGCCCTCCGGACGGCTCTGGGGCCAACGTCCTGACTTTC
many	TRBV7-2	-	TRBJ2-6	CASSLSGAGANVLTF	TGTGCCAGCAGCTTATCCGGGGCTGGGGCCAACGTCCTGACTTTC
many	TRBV7-2	TRBD2	TRBJ2-3	CASSFSGRTDTQYF	TGTGCCAGCAGCTTTAGCGGGAGAACAGATACGCAGTATTTT
many	TRBV2	-	TRBJ2-1	CASMPRPSRGLEQFF	TGTGCCAGCATGCCCCGTCCTAGCAGGGGTCTTGAGCAGTTCTTC
-	TRBV28	-	TRBJ2-7	CASSLGLQNYEQYF	TGTGCCAGCAGTTTAGGACTACAGAACTACGAGCAGTACTTC
-	TRBV6-2/TRBV6-3	-	TRBJ2-7	CANSHSGGVYEQYF	TGTGCCAACAGTCACTCCGGGGGTGTCTACGAGCAGTACTTC
-	TRBV20-1	-	TRBJ2-7	CSAPLVYEQYF	TGCAGTGCCCCCCTGGTCTACGAGCAGTACTTC
many	TRBV7-3	-	TRBJ2-2	CASSLRGGRGATGELFF	TGTGCCAGCAGCTTAAGAGGAGGGAGAGGGGCCACCGGGGAGCTGTTTTTT
many	TRBV5-1	TRBD2	TRBJ2-1	CASSFGGSSNEQFF	TGCGCCAGCAGCTTTGGCGGGAGTTCGAATGAGCAGTTCTTC
many	TRBV12-3/TRBV12-4	TRBD1	TRBJ2-2	CASGHRGNTGELFF	TGTGCCAGCGGACACAGGGGGAACACCGGGGAGCTGTTTTTT
-	TRBV9	TRBD2	TRBJ2-1	CASSPGTSVTGEQFF	TGTGCCAGCAGCCCCGGGACTAGCGTTACTGGTGAGCAGTTCTTC
-	TRBV5-1	TRBD1	TRBJ1-1	CASSNRGPTEAFF	TGCGCCAGCAGCAACAGGGGGCCCACTGAAGCTTTCTTT
many	TRBV6-5	TRBD1	TRBJ1-4	CASRGQGWDEKLFF	TGTGCCAGCAGAGGACAGGGTTGGGATGAAAAACTGTTTTTT
many	TRBV3-1	TRBD2	TRBJ2-1	CASSQDGTSGYNEQFF	TGTGCCAGCAGCCAAGATGGGACTAGCGGTTACAATGAGCAGTTCTTC
many	TRBV20-1	-	TRBJ1-4	CSARDLFNEKLFF	TGCAGTGCTAGAGATTTATTTAATGAAAAACTGTTTTTT
many	TRBV7-9	TRBD2	TRBJ2-5	CASSPGTILQETQYF	TGTGCCAGCAGCCCCGGGACTATCCTCCAAGAGACCCAGTACTTC
few	TRBV4-1	-	TRBJ1-5	CASSQDFDQPQHF	TGCGCCAGCAGCCAAGATTTCGATCAGCCCCAGCATTTT
many	TRBV6-4	-	TRBJ2-7	CASSSSGLGYEQYF	TGTGCCAGCAGTTCCTCGGGACTGGGCTACGAGCAGTACTTC
many	TRBV4-1	-	TRBJ2-1	CASSQEMTSLFNEQFF	TGCGCCAGCAGCCAAGAGATGACTAGTTTATTCAATGAGCAGTTCTTC
many	TRBV29-1	-	TRBJ1-2	CSGGVLNYGYTF	TGCAGCGGTGGTGTCCTAAACTATGGCTACACCTTC
-	TRBV6-2/TRBV6-3	TRBD2	TRBJ2-3	CASSWGLTSGNTDTQYF	TGTGCCAGCAGTTGGGGCCTGACTAGCGGGAACACAGATACGCAGTATTTT
many	TRBV29-1	-	TRBJ2-2	CSVRSNTGELFF	TGCAGCGTTAGGTCGAACACCGGGGAGCTGTTTTTT